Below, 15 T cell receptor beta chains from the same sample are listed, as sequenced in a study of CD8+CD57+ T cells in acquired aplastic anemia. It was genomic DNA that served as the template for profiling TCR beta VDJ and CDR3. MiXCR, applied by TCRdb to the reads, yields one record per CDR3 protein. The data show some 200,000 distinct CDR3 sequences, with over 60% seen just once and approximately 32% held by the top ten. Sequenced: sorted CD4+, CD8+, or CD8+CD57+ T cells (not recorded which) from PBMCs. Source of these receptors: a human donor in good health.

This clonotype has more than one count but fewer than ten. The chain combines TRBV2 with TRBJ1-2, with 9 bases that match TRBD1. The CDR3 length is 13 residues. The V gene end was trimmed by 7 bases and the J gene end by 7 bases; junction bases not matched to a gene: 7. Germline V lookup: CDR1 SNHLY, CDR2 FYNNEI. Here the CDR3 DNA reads TGTGCCAGCACGTTGGGGACAGGGAGTGGCTACACCTTC. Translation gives CASTLGTGSGYTF.

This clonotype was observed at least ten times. CDR3 coding DNA: TGCGCCAGCCTCCTGGGGGCGGGCTCCACAGATACGCAGTATTTT. Translation: CASLLGAGSTDTQYF. The V and J genes are TRBV5-1 and TRBJ2-3; possible D gene TRBD1, 6 bases. Trimming left V 7 bases short and J 2 bases short, with 17 bases between. The germline V gene encodes CDR1 SGHRS and CDR2 YFSETQ. CDR3 length: 15 amino acids.

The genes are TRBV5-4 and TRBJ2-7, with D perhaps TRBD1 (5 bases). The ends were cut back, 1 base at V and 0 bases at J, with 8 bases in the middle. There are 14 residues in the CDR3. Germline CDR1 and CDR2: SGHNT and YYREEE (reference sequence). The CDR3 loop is CASSLRQSSYEQYF. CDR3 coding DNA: TGTGCCAGCAGCTTGAGACAGAGCTCCTACGAGCAGTACTTC.

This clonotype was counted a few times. The CDR3 coding sequence is TGCGCCAGCAGCTTGGGGCAGGACTACAATGAGCAGTTCTTC. Residues: CASSLGQDYNEQFF. The chain couples TRBV5-1 to TRBJ2-1; D is unresolved. The V gene's germline CDR1 is SGHRS and CDR2 YFSETQ. The CDR3 is 14 residues long. V lost 0 bases and J 3 bases, leaving 7 bases between the germline ends.

CDR3 protein: CSALDQENYGYTF. The CDR3 coding sequence is TGCAGTGCACTGGACCAGGAGAACTATGGCTACACCTTC. The chain is built from TRBV20-1 and TRBJ1-2; D remains unclear. Per germline, CDR1 DFQATT and CDR2 SNEGSKA (reference sequence). Trimming left V 6 bases short and J 2 bases short, with 13 bases between. The CDR3 totals 13 residues.

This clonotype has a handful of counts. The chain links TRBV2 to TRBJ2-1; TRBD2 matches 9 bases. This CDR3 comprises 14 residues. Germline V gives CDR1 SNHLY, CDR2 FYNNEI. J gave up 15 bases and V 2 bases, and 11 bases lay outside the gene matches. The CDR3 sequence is CASSEFPSGAARFF. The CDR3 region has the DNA TGTGCCAGCAGTGAATTTCCTAGCGGGGCGGCCCGGTTCTTC.

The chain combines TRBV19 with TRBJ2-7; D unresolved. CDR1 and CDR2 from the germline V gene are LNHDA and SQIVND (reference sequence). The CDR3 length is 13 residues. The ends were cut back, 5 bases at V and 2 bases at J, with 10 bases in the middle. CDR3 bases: TGTGCCAGTAGTCTAGGTCCGCCCTACGAGCAGTACTTC. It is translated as CASSLGPPYEQYF.

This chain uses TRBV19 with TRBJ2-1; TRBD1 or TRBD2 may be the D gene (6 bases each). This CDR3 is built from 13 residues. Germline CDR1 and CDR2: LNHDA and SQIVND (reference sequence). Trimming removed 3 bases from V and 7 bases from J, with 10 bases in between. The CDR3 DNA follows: TGTGCCAGTAGTATCCAAGGGGGGAATGAGCAGTTCTTC. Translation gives CASSIQGGNEQFF.

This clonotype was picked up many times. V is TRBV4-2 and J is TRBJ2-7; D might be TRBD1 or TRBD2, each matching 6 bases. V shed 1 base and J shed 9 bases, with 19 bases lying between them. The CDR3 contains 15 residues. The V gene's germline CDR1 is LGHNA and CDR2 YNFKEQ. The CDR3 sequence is CASSQAGAAFDRQYF. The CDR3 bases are TGTGCCAGCAGCCAAGCGGGGGCCGCGTTTGATAGGCAGTACTTC.

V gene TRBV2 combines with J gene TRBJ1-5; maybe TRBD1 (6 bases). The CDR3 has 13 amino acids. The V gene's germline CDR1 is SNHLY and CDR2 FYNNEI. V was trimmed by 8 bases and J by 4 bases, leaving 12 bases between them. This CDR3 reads CASRYRGNQPQHF. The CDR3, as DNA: TGTGCCAGCCGGTATAGGGGGAATCAGCCCCAGCATTTT.

In DNA, the CDR3 is TGTGCCAGCTCACCTTTCCCACACGACCTAGCTCCGGATACGCAGTATTTT. Its protein product is CASSPFPHDLAPDTQYF. The genes are TRBV18 and TRBJ2-3, with D perhaps TRBD2 (5 bases). The CDR3 covers 17 residues. From germline, CDR1 is KGHSH and CDR2 LQKENI. The V gene lost 3 bases and the J gene lost 6 bases, with 22 bases spanning the gap.

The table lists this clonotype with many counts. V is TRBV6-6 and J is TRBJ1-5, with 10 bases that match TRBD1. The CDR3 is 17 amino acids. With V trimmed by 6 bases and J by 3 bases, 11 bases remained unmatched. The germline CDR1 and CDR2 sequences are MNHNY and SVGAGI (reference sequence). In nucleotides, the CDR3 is TGTGCCAGCAGCCCCGGGACAGGGGTCCCCAACAATCAGCCCCAGCATTTT. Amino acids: CASSPGTGVPNNQPQHF.

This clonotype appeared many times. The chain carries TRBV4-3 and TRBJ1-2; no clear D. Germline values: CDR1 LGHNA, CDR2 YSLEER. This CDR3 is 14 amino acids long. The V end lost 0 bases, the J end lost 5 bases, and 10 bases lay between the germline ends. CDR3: CASSQDSQPYGYTF. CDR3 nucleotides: TGCGCCAGCAGCCAAGACTCACAGCCTTATGGCTACACCTTC.

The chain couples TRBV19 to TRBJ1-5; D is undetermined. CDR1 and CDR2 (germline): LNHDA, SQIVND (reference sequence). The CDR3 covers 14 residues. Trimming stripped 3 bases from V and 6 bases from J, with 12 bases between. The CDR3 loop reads CASSIRRSGQPQHF. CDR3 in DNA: TGTGCCAGTAGTATCCGCCGCTCAGGTCAGCCCCAGCATTTT.

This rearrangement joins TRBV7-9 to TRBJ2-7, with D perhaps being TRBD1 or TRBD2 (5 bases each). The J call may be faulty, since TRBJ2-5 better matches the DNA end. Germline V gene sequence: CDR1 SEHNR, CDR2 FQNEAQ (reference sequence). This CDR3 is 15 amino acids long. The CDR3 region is CASSRPGREEETQYF. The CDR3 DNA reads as TGTGCCAGCAGCCGGCCGGGACGCGAGGAAGAGACCCAGTACTTC.